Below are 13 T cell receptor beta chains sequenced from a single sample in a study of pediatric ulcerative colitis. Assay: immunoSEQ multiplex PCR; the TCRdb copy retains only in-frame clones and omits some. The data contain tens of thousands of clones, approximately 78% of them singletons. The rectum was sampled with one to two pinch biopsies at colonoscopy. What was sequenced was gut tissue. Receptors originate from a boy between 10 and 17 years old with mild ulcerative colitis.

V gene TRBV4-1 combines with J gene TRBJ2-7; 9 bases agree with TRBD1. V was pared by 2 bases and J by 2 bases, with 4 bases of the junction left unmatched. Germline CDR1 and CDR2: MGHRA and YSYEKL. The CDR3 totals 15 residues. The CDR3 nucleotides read TGCGCCAGCAGCCAATCACAGGGGGCGGCCTACGAGCAGTACTTC. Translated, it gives CASSQSQGAAYEQYF.

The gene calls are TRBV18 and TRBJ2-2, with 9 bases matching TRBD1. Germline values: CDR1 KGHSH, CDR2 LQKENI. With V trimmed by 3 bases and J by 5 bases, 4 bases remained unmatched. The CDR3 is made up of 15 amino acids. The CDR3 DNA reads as TGTGCCAGCTCACCCGGACAGGGGAGGACCGGGGAGCTGTTTTTT. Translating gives CASSPGQGRTGELFF.

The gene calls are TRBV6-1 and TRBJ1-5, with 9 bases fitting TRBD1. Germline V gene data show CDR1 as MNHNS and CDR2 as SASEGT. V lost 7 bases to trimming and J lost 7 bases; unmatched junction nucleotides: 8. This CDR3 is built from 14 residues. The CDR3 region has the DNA TGTGCCAGCACCTCGACAGGGGGAAGACAGCCCCAGCATTTT. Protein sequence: CASTSTGGRQPQHF.

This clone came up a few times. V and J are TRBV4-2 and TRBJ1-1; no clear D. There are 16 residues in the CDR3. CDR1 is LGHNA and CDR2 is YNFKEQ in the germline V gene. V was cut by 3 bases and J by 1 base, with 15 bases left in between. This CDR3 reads CASSHREGEGNTEAFF. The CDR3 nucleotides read TGTGCCAGCAGCCACCGCGAGGGTGAGGGGAACACTGAAGCTTTCTTT.

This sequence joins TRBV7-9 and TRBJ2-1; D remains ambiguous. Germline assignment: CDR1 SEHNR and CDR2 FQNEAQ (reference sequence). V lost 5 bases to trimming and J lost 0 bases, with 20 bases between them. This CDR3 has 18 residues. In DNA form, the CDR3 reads TGTGCCAGCAGCCAGAGCTGGGTGATGGGAAGCTCCTACAATGAGCAGTTCTTC. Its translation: CASSQSWVMGSSYNEQFF.

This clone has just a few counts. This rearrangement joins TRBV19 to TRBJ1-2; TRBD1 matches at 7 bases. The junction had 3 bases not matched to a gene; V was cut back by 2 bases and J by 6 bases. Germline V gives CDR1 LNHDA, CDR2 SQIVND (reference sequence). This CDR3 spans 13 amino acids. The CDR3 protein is CASSISRGDGYTF. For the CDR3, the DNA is TGTGCCAGTAGTATATCCAGGGGGGATGGCTACACCTTC. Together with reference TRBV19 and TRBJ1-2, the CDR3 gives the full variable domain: DGGITQSPKYLFRKEGQNVTLSCEQNLNHDAMYWYRQDPGQGLRLIYYSQIVNDFQKGDIAEGYSVSREKKESFPLTVTSAQKNPTAFYLCASSISRGDGYTFGSGTRLTVV.

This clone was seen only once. CDR3 amino acids: CASSFREGDTEAFF. The CDR3 region has the DNA TGTGCCAGCAGTTTCAGGGAGGGTGACACTGAAGCTTTCTTT. The rearrangement uses TRBV6-5 and TRBJ1-1; D is perhaps TRBD1 (5 bases). Trimming stripped 4 bases from V and 3 bases from J, with 12 bases between. CDR1 is MNHEY and CDR2 is SVGAGI in the germline V gene. This CDR3 is built from 14 residues.

CDR3: CASSPVGTDTQYF. CDR3 nucleotide sequence: TGTGCCAGCAGCCCCGTGGGAACAGATACGCAGTATTTT. The rearrangement joins TRBV5-4 to TRBJ2-3; D gene ambiguous. Germline V gene data show CDR1 as SGHNT and CDR2 as YYREEE (reference sequence). This CDR3 region has 13 residues. V was shortened by 4 bases and J by 3 bases, with 9 bases between the two germline ends.

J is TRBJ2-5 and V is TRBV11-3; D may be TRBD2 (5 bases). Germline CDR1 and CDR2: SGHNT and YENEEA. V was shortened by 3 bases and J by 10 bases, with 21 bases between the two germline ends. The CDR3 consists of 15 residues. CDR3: CASSFPGLPGRGQYF. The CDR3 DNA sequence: TGTGCCAGCAGCTTCCCCGGACTCCCGGGCCGTGGCCAGTACTTC.

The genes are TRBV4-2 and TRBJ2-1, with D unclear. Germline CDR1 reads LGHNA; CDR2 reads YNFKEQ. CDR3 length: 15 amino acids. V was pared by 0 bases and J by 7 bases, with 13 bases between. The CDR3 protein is CASSQERYVKNEQFF. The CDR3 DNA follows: TGTGCCAGCAGCCAAGAAAGGTACGTAAAGAATGAGCAGTTCTTC.

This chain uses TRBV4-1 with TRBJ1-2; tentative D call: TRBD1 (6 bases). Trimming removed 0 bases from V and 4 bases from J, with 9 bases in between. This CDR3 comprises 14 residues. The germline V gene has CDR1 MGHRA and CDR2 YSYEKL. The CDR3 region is CASSQDGQTYGYTF. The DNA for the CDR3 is TGCGCCAGCAGCCAAGACGGACAGACCTATGGCTACACCTTC.

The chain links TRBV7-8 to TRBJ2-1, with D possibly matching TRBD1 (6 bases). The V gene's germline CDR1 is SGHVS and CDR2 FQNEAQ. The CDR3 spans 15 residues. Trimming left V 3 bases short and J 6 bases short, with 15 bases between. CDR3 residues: CASSFLRGPGNEQFF. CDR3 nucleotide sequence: TGTGCCAGCAGCTTCCTCAGGGGCCCCGGCAATGAGCAGTTCTTC.

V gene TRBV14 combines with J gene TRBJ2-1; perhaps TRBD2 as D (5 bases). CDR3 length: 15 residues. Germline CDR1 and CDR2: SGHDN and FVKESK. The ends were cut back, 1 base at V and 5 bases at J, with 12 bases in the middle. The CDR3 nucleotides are TGTGCCAGCAGCCAAGGTATTCAGAGGGACAATGAGCAGTTCTTC. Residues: CASSQGIQRDNEQFF.